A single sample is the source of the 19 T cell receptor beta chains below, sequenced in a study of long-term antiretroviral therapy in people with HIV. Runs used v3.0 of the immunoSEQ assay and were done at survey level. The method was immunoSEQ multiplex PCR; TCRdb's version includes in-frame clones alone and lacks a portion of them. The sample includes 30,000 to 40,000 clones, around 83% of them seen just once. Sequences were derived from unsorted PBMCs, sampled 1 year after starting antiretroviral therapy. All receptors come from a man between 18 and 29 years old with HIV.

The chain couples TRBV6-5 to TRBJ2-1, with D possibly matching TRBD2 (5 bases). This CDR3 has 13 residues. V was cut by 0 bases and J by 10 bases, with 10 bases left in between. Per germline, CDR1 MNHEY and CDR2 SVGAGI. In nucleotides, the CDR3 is TGTGCCAGCAGTTACTCGGTCGAGCGGGAGCAGTTCTTC. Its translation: CASSYSVEREQFF.

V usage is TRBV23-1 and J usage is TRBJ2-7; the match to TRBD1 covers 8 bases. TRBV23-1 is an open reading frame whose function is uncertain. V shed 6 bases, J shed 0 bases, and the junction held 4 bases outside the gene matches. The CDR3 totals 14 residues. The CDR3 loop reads CASSATGDSYEQYF. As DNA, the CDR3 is TGCGCCAGCAGCGCGACAGGGGACTCCTACGAGCAGTACTTC.

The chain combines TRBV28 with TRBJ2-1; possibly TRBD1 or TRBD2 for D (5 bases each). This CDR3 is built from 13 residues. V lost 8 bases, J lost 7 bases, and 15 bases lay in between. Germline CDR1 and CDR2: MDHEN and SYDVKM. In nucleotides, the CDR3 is TGTGCCAGCTCACTTGGGGGTACGAATGAGCAGTTCTTC. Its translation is CASSLGGTNEQFF.

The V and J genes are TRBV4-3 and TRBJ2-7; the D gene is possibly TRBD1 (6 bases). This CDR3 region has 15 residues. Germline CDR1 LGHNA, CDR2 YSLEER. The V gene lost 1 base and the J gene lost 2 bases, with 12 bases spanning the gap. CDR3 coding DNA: TGCGCCAGCAGCCAAGGTAGAGGGGGAACCTACGAGCAGTACTTC. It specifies CASSQGRGGTYEQYF.

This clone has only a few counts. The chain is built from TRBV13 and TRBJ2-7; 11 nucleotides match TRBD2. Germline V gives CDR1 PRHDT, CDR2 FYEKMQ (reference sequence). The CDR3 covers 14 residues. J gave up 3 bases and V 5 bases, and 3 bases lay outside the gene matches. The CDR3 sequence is CASSPGTSGYEQYF. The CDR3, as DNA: TGTGCCAGCAGCCCTGGGACTAGCGGCTACGAGCAGTACTTC.

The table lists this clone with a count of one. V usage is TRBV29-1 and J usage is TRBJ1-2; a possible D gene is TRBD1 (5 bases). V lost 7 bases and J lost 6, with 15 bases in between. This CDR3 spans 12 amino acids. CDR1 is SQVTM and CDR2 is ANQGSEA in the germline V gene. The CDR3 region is CSAPKGRDGYTF. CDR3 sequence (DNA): TGCAGCGCCCCAAAGGGACGGGATGGCTACACCTTC.

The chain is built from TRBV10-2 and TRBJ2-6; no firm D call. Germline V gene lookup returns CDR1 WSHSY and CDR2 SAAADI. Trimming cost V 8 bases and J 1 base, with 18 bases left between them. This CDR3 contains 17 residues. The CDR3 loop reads CASGPLSLGSGANVLTF. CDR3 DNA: TGCGCCAGCGGTCCGTTGTCTCTTGGGTCTGGGGCCAACGTCCTGACTTTC.

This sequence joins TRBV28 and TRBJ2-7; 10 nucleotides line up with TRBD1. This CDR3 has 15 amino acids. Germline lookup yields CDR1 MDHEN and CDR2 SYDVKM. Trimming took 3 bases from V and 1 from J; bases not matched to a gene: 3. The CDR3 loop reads CASSLGDRGSYEQYF. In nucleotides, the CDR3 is TGTGCCAGCAGTTTGGGGGACAGGGGATCCTACGAGCAGTACTTC. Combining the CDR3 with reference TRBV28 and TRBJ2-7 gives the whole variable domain DVKVTQSSRYLVKRTGEKVFLECVQDMDHENMFWYRQDPGLGLRLIYFSYDVKMKEKGDIPEGYSVSREKKERFSLILESASTNQTSMYLCASSLGDRGSYEQYFGPGTRLTVT.

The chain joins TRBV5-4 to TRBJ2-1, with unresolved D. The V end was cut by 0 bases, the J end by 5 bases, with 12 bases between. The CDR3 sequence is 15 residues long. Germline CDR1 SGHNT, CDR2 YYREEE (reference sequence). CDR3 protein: CASSLAGIVHNEQFF. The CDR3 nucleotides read TGTGCCAGCAGCTTGGCTGGGATAGTACACAATGAGCAGTTCTTC.

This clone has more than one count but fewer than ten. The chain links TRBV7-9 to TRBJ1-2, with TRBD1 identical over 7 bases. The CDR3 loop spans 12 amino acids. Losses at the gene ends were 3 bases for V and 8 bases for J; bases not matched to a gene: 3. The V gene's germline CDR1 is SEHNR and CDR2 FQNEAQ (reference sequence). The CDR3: CASSFQGDGYTF. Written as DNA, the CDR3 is TGTGCCAGCAGCTTCCAGGGGGACGGCTACACCTTC.

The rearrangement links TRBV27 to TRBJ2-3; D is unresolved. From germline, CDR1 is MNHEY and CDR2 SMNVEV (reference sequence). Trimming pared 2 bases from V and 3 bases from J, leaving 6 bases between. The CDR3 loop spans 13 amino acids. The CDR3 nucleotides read TGTGCCAGCAGTTTACGGTGGACAGATACGCAGTATTTT. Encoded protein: CASSLRWTDTQYF.

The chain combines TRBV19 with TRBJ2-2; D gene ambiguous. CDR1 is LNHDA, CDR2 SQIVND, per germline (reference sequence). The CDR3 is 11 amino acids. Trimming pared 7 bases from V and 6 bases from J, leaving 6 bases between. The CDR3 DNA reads TGTGCCAGTAAAAGCTCCGGGGAGCTGTTTTTT. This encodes CASKSSGELFF.

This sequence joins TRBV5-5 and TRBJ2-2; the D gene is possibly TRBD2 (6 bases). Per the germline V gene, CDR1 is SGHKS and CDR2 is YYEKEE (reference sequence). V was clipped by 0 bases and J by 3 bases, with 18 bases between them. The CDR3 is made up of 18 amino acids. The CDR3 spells CASSLGGPPWGDTGELFF. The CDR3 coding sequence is TGTGCCAGCAGCTTGGGAGGCCCCCCATGGGGGGACACCGGGGAGCTGTTTTTT.

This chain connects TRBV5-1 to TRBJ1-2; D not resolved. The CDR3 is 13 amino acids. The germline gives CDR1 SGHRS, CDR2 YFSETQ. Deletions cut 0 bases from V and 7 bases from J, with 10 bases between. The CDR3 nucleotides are TGCGCCAGCAGCTTGGGAGCGGGGTCTGGCTACACCTTC. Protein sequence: CASSLGAGSGYTF.

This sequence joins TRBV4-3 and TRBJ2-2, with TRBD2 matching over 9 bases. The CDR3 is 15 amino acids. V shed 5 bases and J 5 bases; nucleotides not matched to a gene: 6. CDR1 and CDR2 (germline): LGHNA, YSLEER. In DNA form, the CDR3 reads TGCGCCAGCAGCATTCTAGCGGGAACAACCGGGGAGCTGTTTTTT. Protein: CASSILAGTTGELFF.

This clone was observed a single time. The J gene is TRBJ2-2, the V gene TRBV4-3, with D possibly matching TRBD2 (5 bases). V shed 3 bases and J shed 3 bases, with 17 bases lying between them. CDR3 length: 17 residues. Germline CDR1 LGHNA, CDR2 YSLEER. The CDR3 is CASSHSGFLPDTGELFF. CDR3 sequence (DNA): TGCGCCAGCAGCCACTCGGGATTTCTACCGGACACCGGGGAGCTGTTTTTT.

CDR3 DNA sequence: TGTGCCAGCAGCGTCGGGGATACTAACTATGGCTACACCTTC. Translated, it gives CASSVGDTNYGYTF. The chain combines TRBV9 with TRBJ1-2; D is unresolved. The ends were cut back, 2 bases at V and 0 bases at J, with 8 bases in the middle. CDR3 length equals 14 residues. Per the germline V gene, CDR1 is SGDLS and CDR2 is YYNGEE.

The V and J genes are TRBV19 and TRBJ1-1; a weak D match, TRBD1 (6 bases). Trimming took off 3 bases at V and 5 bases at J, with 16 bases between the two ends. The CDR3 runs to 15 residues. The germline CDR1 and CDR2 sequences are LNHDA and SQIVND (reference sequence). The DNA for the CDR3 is TGTGCCAGTAGTATTAGTGGTACAGGGAAAACTGAAGCTTTCTTT. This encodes CASSISGTGKTEAFF.

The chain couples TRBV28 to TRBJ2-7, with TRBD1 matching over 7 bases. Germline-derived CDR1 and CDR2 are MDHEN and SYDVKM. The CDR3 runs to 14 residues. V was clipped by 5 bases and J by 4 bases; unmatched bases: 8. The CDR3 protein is CASSPWDSLYEQYF. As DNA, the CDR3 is TGTGCCAGCAGTCCTTGGGACAGCTTATACGAGCAGTACTTC.